This is a list of T cell receptor beta chains from one sample in a study of T cells in Graves' hyperthyroidism and ophthalmopathy. A single record per CDR3 protein comes from TCRdb applying MiXCR to the multiplex PCR reads. This table has about 300,000 distinct CDR3 sequences, 15% to 20% appearing once. Sequenced: blood. The receptors originated from a man aged 30-40 years with Graves' hyperthyroidism. The CDR3 runs from the conserved cysteine through the conserved F or W. The D gene is left open where the match is weak. The listing skips clone size in some rows; elsewhere it reads once, few, many or a size class.

TRBD2	TRBV28	TRBJ2-3	many	CASSSRLAGMSDTQYF	TGTGCCAGCAGCTCGAGGCTAGCGGGAATGTCAGATACGCAGTATTTT
-	TRBV10-3	TRBJ1-2	-	CAISESGDINGYTF	TGTGCCATCAGTGAGTCCGGGGACATCAATGGCTACACCTTC
-	TRBV11-2	TRBJ1-2	-	CASSPDSGGYTF	TGTGCCAGCAGCCCAGATTCCGGAGGCTACACCTTC
TRBD1	TRBV5-1	TRBJ1-2	many	CASSLVGTGFDGYTF	TGCGCCAGCAGCTTGGTTGGGACAGGGTTTGACGGCTACACCTTC
TRBD2	TRBV6-2/TRBV6-3	TRBJ2-7	-	CASSSSGSKGEQYF	TGTGCCAGCAGTTCCAGCGGGAGTAAAGGCGAGCAGTACTTC
TRBD2	TRBV11-2	TRBJ2-1	many	CASSSGAGITNEQFF	TGTGCCAGCAGCTCCGGAGCGGGAATCACGAATGAGCAGTTCTTC
-	TRBV7-7	TRBJ2-7	many	CASSLNGNYEQYF	TGTGCTAGCAGCTTAAACGGGAACTACGAGCAGTACTTC
-	TRBV5-1	TRBJ2-1	many	CASSLVGSANNEQFF	TGCGCCAGCAGCTTGGTCGGGTCCGCTAACAATGAGCAGTTCTTC
TRBD2	TRBV12-3/TRBV12-4	TRBJ2-2	many	CASRKGGFQFSGRPPGTGELFF	TGTGCCAGCCGGAAAGGGGGATTTCAGTTTAGCGGGAGGCCCCCGGGCACCGGGGAGCTGTTTTTT
-	TRBV9	TRBJ1-1	few	CASSPRGRQDTEAFF	TGTGCCAGCAGCCCACGGGGCAGGCAGGACACTGAAGCTTTCTTT